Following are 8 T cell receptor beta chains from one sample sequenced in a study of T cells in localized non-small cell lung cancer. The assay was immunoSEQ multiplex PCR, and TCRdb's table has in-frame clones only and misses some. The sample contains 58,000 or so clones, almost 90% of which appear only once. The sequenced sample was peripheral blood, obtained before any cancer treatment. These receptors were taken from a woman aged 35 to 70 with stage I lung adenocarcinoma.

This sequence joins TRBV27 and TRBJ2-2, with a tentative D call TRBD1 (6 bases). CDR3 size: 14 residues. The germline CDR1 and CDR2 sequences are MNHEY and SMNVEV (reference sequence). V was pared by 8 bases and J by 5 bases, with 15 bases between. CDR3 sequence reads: CASAPGQTTGELFF. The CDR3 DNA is TGTGCCAGCGCACCGGGACAAACTACCGGGGAGCTGTTTTTT.

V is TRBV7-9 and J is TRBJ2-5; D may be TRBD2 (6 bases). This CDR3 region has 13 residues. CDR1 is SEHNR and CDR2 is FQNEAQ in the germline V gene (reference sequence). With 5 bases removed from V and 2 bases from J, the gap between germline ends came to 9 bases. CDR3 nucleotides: TGTGCCAGCAGCCTAGGGACTCAAGAGACCCAGTACTTC. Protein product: CASSLGTQETQYF.

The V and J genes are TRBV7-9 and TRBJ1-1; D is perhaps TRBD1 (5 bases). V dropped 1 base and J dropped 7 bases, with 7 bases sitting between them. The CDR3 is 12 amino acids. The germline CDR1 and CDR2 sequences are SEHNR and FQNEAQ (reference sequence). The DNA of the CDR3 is TGTGCCAGCAGCTTAGAGGGGCTTGAAGCTTTCTTT. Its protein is CASSLEGLEAFF.

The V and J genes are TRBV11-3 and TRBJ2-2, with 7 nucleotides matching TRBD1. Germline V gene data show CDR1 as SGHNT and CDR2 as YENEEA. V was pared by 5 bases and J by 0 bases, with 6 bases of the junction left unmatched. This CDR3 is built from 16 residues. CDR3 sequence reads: CASSPQTGSNTGELFF. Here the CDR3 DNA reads TGTGCCAGCAGCCCCCAGACAGGGTCGAACACCGGGGAGCTGTTTTTT. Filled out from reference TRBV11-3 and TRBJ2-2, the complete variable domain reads EAGVVQSPRYKIIEKKQPVAFWCNPISGHNTLYWYLQNLGQGPELLIRYENEEAVDDSQLPKDRFSAERLKGVDSTLKIQPAELGDSAVYLCASSPQTGSNTGELFFGEGSRLTVL.

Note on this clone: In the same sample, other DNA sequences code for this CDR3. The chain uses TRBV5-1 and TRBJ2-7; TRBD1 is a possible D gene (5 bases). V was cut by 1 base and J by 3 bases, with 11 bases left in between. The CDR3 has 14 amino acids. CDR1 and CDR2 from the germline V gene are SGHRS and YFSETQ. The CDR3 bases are TGCGCCAGCAGCTTGACAGGCAGCTTCTACGAGCAGTACTTC. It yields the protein CASSLTGSFYEQYF.

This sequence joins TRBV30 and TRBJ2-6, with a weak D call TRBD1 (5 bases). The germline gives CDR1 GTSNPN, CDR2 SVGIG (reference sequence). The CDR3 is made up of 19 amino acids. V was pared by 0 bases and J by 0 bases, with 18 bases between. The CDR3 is CAWSVVRSGHRSGANVLTF. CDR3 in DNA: TGTGCCTGGAGTGTTGTCCGGTCAGGGCACCGCTCTGGGGCCAACGTCCTGACTTTC.

CDR3 protein: CAWDRGGEQFF. CDR3 sequence (DNA): TGTGCCTGGGACAGGGGTGGTGAGCAGTTCTTC. V is TRBV30 and J is TRBJ2-1; 8 nucleotides agree with TRBD1. From germline, CDR1 is GTSNPN and CDR2 SVGIG (reference sequence). J was trimmed by 9 bases and V by 5 bases; bases with no gene match: 3. The CDR3 contains 11 residues.

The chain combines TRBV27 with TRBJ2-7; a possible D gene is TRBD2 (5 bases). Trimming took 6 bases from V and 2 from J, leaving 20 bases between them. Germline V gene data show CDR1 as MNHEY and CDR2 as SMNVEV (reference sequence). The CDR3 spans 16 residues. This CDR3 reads CASRSFRDSSTYEQYF. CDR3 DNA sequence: TGTGCCAGCAGATCCTTTCGGGATTCTTCTACCTACGAGCAGTACTTC.